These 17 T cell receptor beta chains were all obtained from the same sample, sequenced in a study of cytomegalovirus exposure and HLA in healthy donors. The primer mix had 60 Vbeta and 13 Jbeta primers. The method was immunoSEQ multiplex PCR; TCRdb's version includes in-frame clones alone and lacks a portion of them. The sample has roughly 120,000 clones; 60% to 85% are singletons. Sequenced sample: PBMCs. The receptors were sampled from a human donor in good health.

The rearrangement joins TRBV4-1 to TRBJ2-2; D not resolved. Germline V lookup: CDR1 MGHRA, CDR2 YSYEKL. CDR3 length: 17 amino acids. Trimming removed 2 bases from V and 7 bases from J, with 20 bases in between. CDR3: CASSQIDLFQASGELFF. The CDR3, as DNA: TGCGCCAGCAGCCAAATAGATTTATTTCAGGCGAGCGGGGAGCTGTTTTTT.

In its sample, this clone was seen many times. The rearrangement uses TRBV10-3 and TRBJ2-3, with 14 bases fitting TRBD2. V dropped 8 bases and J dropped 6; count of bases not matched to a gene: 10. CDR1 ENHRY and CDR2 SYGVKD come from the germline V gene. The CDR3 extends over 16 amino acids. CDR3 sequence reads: CAIGLAGGLALDTQYF. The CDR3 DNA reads TGTGCCATCGGACTAGCGGGGGGACTCGCATTGGATACGCAGTATTTT.

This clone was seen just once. CDR3 in DNA: TGTGCCAGCAGCTTGGGAGCAGGGGTAACGTCCAACTATGGCTACACCTTC. Its translation is CASSLGAGVTSNYGYTF. The chain carries TRBV5-4 and TRBJ1-2; D possibly corresponds to TRBD1 (6 bases). CDR1 is SGHNT and CDR2 is YYREEE in the germline V gene (reference sequence). Trimming left V 0 bases short and J 2 bases short, with 17 bases between. The CDR3 has 17 residues.

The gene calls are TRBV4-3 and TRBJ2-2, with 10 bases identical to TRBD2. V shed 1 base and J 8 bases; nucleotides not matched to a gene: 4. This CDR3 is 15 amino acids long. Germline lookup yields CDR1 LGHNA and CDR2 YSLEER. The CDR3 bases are TGCGCCAGCAGCCAAGTACTAGCGGGGACTGGGGAGCTGTTTTTT. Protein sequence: CASSQVLAGTGELFF.

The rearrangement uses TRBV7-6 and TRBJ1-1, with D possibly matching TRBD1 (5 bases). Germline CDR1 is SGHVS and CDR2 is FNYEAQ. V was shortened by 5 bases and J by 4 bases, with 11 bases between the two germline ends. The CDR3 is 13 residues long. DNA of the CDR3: TGTGCCAGCAGCCCTTGGGGGGGCACTGAAGCTTTCTTT. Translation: CASSPWGGTEAFF.

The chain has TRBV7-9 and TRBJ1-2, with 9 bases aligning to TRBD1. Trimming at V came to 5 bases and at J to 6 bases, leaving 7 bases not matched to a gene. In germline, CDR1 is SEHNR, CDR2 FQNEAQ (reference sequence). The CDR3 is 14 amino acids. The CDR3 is CASSTQGAPDGYTF. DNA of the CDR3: TGTGCCAGCAGCACACAGGGGGCCCCGGATGGCTACACCTTC.

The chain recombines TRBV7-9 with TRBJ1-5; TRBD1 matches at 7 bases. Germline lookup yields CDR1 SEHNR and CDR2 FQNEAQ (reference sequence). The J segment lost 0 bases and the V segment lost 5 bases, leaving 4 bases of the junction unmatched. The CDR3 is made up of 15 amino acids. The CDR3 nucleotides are TGTGCCAGCAGCCGGACAGGCTATAGCAATCAGCCCCAGCATTTT. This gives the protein CASSRTGYSNQPQHF.

CDR3 sequence (DNA): TGTGCCAGCAGCTTATCGACAGGACGCAATCAGCCCCAGCATTTT. Residues: CASSLSTGRNQPQHF. This chain joins TRBV7-8 and TRBJ1-5; D may be TRBD1 (6 bases). CDR1 and CDR2 from the germline V gene are SGHVS and FQNEAQ. Deletions cut 2 bases from V and 2 bases from J, with 10 bases between. The CDR3 is 15 residues long. The whole variable domain, filled in from reference TRBV7-8 and TRBJ1-5, reads GAGVSQSPRYKVAKRGQDVALRCDPISGHVSLFWYQQALGQGPEFLTYFQNEAQLDKSGLPSDRFFAERPEGSVSTLKIQRTQQEDSAVYLCASSLSTGRNQPQHFGDGTRLSIL.

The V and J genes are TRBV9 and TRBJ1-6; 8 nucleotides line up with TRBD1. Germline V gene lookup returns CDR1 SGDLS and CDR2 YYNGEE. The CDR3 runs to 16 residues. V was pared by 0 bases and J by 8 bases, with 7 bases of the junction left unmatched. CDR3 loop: CASSVALDRADSPLHF. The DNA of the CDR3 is TGTGCCAGCAGCGTAGCTCTGGACAGGGCGGATTCACCCCTCCACTTT.

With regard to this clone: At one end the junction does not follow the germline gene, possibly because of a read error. CDR3 DNA: TGTGCCAGCAGCCAAGGGGGCGGCCCTAATGAAAAACTGTTTTTT. Its translation is CASSQGGGPNEKLFF. V usage is TRBV4-1 and J usage is TRBJ1-4, with 7 bases fitting TRBD1. The CDR3 consists of 15 residues. Per germline, CDR1 MGHRA and CDR2 YSYEKL.

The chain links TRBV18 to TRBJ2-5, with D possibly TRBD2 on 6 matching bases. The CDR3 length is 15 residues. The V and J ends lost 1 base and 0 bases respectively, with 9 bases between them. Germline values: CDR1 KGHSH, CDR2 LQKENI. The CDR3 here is CASSPRGEYQETQYF. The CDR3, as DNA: TGTGCCAGCTCACCACGGGGGGAGTACCAAGAGACCCAGTACTTC.

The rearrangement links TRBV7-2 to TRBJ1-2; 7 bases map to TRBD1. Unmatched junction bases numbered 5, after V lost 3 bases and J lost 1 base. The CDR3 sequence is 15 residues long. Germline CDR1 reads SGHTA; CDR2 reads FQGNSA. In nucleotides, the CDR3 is TGTGCCAGCAGCTTTACAGGGGAAGTTAACTATGGCTACACCTTC. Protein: CASSFTGEVNYGYTF.

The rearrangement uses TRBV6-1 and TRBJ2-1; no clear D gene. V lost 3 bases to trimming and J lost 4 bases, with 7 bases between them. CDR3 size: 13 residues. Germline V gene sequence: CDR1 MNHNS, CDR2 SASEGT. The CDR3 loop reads CASSEGQYNEQFF. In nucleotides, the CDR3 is TGTGCCAGCAGTGAGGGCCAGTACAATGAGCAGTTCTTC.

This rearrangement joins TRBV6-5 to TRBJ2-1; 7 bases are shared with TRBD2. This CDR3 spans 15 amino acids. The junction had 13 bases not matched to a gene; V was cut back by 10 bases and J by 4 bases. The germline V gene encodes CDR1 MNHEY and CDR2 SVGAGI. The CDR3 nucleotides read TGTGCCATCAGCCACCGGCCCGGGGGGTACAATGAGCAGTTCTTC. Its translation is CAISHRPGGYNEQFF.

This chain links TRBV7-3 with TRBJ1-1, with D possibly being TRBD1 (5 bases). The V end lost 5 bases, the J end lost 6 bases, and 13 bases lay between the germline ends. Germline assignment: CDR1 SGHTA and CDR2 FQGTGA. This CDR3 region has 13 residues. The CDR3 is CASSTNGGAEAFF. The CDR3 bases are TGTGCCAGCAGCACTAATGGGGGGGCTGAAGCTTTCTTT. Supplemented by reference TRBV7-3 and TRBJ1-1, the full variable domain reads GAGVSQTPSNKVTEKGKYVELRCDPISGHTALYWYRQSLGQGPEFLIYFQGTGAADDSGLPNDRFFAVRPEGSVSTLKIQRTERGDSAVYLCASSTNGGAEAFFGQGTRLTVV.

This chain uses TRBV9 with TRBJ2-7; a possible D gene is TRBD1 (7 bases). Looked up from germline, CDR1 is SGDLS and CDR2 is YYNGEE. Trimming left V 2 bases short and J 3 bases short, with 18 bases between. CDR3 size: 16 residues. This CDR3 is CASSVGGGASNYEQYF. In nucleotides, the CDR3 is TGTGCCAGCAGCGTCGGAGGGGGCGCGTCGAACTACGAGCAGTACTTC.

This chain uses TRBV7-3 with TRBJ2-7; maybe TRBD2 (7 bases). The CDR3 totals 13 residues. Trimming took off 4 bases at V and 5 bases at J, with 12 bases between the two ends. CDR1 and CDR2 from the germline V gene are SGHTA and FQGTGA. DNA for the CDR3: TGTGCCAGCAGCTCCCAGGGGAGGGACGAGCAGTACTTC. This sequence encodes CASSSQGRDEQYF.